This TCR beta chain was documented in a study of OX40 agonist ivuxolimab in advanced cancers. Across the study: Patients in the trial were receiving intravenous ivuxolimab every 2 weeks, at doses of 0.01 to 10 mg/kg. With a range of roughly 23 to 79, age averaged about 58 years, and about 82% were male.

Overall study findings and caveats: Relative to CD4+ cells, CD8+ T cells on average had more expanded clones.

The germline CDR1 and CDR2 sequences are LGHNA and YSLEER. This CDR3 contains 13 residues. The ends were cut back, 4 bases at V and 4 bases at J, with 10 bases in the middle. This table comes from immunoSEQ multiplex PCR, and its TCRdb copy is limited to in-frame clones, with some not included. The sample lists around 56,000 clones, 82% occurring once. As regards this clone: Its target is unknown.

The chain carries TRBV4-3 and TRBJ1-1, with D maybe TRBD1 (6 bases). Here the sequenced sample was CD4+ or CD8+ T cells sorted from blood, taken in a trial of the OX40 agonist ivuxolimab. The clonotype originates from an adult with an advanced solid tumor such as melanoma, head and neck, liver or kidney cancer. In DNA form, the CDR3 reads TGCGCCAGCAGCCGGGAAGGGGGCACTGAAGCTTTCTTT. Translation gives CASSREGGTEAFF.